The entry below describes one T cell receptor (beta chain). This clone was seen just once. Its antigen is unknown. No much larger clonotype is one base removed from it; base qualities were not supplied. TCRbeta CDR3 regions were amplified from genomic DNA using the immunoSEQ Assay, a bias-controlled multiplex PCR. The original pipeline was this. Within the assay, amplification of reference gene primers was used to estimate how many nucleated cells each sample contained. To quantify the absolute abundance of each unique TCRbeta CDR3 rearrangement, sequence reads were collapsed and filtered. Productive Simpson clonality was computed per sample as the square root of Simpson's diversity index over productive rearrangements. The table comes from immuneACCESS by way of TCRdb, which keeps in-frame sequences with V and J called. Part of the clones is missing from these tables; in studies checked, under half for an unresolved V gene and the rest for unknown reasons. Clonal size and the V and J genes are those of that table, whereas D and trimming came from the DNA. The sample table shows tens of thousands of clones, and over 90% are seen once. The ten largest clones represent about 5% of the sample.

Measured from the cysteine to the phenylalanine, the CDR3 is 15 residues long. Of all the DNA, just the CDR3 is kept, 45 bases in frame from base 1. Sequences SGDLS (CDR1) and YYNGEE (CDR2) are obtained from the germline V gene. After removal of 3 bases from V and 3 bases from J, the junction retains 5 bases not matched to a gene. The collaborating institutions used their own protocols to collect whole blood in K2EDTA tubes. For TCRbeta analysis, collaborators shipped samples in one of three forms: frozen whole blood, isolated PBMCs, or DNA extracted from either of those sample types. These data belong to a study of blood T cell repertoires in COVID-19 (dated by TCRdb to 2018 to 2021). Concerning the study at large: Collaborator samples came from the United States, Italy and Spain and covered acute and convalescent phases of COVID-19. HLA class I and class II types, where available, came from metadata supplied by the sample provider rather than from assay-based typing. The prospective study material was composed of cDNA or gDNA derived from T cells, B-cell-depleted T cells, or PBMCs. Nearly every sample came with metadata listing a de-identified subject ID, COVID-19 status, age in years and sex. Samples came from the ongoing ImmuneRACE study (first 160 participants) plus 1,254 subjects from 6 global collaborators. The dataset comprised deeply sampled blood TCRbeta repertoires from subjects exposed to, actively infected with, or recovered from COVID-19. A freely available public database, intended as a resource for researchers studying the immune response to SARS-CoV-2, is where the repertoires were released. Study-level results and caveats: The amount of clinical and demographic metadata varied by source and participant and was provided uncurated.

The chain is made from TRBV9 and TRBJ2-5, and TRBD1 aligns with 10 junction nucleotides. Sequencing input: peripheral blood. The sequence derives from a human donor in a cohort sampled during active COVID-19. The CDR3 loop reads CASSASGTGEETQYF. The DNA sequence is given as TGTGCCAGCAGCGCTTCCGGGACAGGGGAAGAGACCCAGTACTTC.